Listed below are T cell receptor beta chains from one sample, sequenced in a study of T cell repertoires in ileal Crohn's disease. Assay used: immunoSEQ multiplex PCR; TCRdb lists only in-frame clones, some missing. The profile shows under 9,000 clones, 70% of them singletons. Sequencing was performed on ileal tissue. The source of these receptors is an adult with Crohn's disease. CDR3s leave out the opening cysteine and the closing phenylalanine or tryptophan.

>13|TRBV6-5|TRBJ2-7
ASSYSGLGLYEQY
>11|TRBV29-1|TRBJ2-7
SVGTGGPYEQY
>14|TRBV5-1|TRBJ1-5
ASSLGQGNSNQPQH
>12|TRBV25-1|TRBJ1-1
ASSKRQENTEAF
>13|TRBV21-1|TRBJ1-6
ASSILGEYWSPLH
>13|TRBV5-1|TRBJ1-1
ASSMSTGGLTEAF
>12|TRBV5-1|TRBJ1-1
ASSPRVLNTEAF
>13|TRBV30|TRBJ1-1
AWNPVDSLNTEAF
>11|TRBV6-5|TRBJ2-1
ASKITGWNEQF
>14|TRBV11-2|TRBJ1-4
ASSLVSATDSEKLF
>15|TRBV7-8|TRBJ1-5
ASSLVPQPDSNQPQH
>12|TRBV5-5|TRBJ1-3
ASSLLFSGNTIY
>11|TRBV10-2|TRBJ1-4
ASNRGREEKLF
>12|TRBV6-1|TRBJ1-1
ASSPRLMNTEAF
>11|TRBV15|TRBJ1-5
ATSRGPDQPQH
>14|TRBV5-8|TRBJ2-5
ASSHDRGPSQETQY
>13|TRBV5-4|TRBJ2-5
ASSLSGALRETQY